These 10 T cell receptor beta chains were all obtained from the same sample, sequenced in a study of T cell repertoires in cytomegalovirus infection (dated by TCRdb to between 2017 and 2020). Read against the paper, the sample's treatment or condition label means: in vitro stimulation with specific CMV peptide epitopes to enrich CMV-specific T cells. No antigen is known for these receptors. Sequencer: Illumina HiSeq 1500. The public reads were reprocessed in TCRdb via fastp at Q25 and MiXCR, keeping in-frame beta chains. Every distinct CDR3 protein forms one entry, paired with its most common genes and DNA. In this sample the table shows roughly 120,000 distinct CDR3 sequences, around 28% of which occur a single time. The leading ten clones occupy about three quarters of the sample. The sequencing here drew on CD8+ T cells from cultured PBMCs, taken from culture after CMV antigen stimulation. The source is a human donor in good health (CMV status not recorded). Some clones in this sample may be carry-over from other donors' samples.

The chain joins TRBV28 to TRBJ2-4; TRBD1 matches 8 bases. The V gene end was trimmed by 3 bases and the J gene end by 12 bases; junction bases not matched to a gene: 13. This CDR3 spans 15 amino acids. Germline V CDR1 and CDR2: MDHEN, SYDVKM. CDR3 nucleotide sequence: TGTGCCAGCAGTTTTTTGTCAGGGGGCGGCTGGGGTCAGTACTTC. Translation: CASSFLSGGGWGQYF.

This sequence joins TRBV7-6 and TRBJ2-1; 11 nucleotides match TRBD2. The CDR3 totals 18 residues. The V and J ends lost 1 base and 5 bases, in that order; junction bases with no gene match: 10. Germline V gives CDR1 SGHVS, CDR2 FNYEAQ. CDR3 DNA: TGTGCCAGCAGCTTAGTTCCACTAGCGGGGGCCCTGAACAATGAGCAGTTCTTC. This encodes CASSLVPLAGALNNEQFF.

This clonotype was detected only once. This sequence joins TRBV27 and TRBJ2-1; D is tentatively TRBD1 or TRBD2 (6 bases each). The CDR3 covers 14 residues. CDR1 is MNHEY and CDR2 is SMNVEV in the germline V gene (reference sequence). V was shortened by 2 bases and J by 7 bases, with 12 bases between the two germline ends. The CDR3 sequence: CASSLIGGSNEQFF. The CDR3 DNA reads as TGTGCCAGCAGTTTAATAGGGGGGTCGAATGAGCAGTTCTTC.

V usage is TRBV7-6 and J usage is TRBJ2-1; unclear D gene. Germline V CDR1 and CDR2: SGHVS, FNYEAQ. V was shortened by 1 base and J by 5 bases, with 9 bases between the two germline ends. This CDR3 is 14 amino acids long. The CDR3: CASSLGGWHNEQFF. CDR3 DNA: TGTGCCAGCAGCTTAGGCGGATGGCACAATGAGCAGTTCTTC. The full variable domain, its missing parts supplied by reference TRBV7-6 and TRBJ2-1, is GAGVSQSPRYKVTKRGQDVALRCDPISGHVSLYWYRQALGQGPEFLTYFNYEAQQDKSGLPNDRFSAERPEGSISTLTIQRTEQRDSAMYRCASSLGGWHNEQFFGPGTRLTVL.

The chain has TRBV4-1 and TRBJ1-1; D gene uncertain. Germline V gene data show CDR1 as MGHRA and CDR2 as YSYEKL. The CDR3 has 16 residues. V was pared by 0 bases and J by 1 base, with 12 bases between. The CDR3 spells CASSQERLAENTEAFF. CDR3 nucleotide sequence: TGCGCCAGCAGCCAAGAACGGTTAGCAGAGAACACTGAAGCTTTCTTT.

CDR3 sequence: CASSPPLAGAFYNEQFF. Here the CDR3 DNA reads TGCGCCAGCAGCCCGCCCTTGGCGGGGGCTTTCTACAATGAGCAGTTCTTC. This sequence joins TRBV4-1 and TRBJ2-1; TRBD2 is a possible D gene (7 bases). The germline V and J ends were trimmed by 4 bases and 3 bases, with 19 bases remaining between them. Looked up from germline, CDR1 is MGHRA and CDR2 is YSYEKL. The CDR3 has 17 residues.

The chain recombines TRBV12-3 or TRBV12-4 with TRBJ2-3, with 8 bases fitting TRBD2. The CDR3 has 15 amino acids. Trimming cost V 3 bases and J 6 bases; bases outside gene matches: 8. This CDR3 is CASSFEPGGLDTQYF. CDR3 DNA sequence: TGTGCCAGCAGTTTCGAGCCGGGGGGGTTGGATACGCAGTATTTT.

In this sample, this clonotype turned up many times. The rearrangement links TRBV19 to TRBJ1-4; 7 positions agree with TRBD1. The CDR3 consists of 14 residues. V gave up 3 bases and J gave up 5 bases; unmatched junction bases: 3. The V gene's germline CDR1 is LNHDA and CDR2 SQIVND (reference sequence). CDR3 in amino acids: CASSIAQGNEKLFF. Here the CDR3 DNA reads TGTGCCAGTAGTATCGCACAGGGGAATGAAAAACTGTTTTTT.

CDR3 sequence (DNA): TGTGCCAGTAGTCCTCCGGGGCCGGGCTACACCTTC. This gives the protein CASSPPGPGYTF. This rearrangement joins TRBV19 to TRBJ1-2; D is possibly TRBD1 (5 bases). From germline, CDR1 is LNHDA and CDR2 SQIVND (reference sequence). Trimming left V 5 bases short and J 8 bases short, with 12 bases between. This CDR3 has 12 amino acids.

The genes are TRBV10-2 and TRBJ2-7; D not certain. The V gene's germline CDR1 is WSHSY and CDR2 SAAADI. This CDR3 spans 13 amino acids. The V end lost 0 bases, the J end lost 2 bases, and 5 bases lay between the germline ends. The CDR3 DNA follows: TGCGCCAGCAGTGAGTCTAGCACCTACGAGCAGTACTTC. This encodes CASSESSTYEQYF.